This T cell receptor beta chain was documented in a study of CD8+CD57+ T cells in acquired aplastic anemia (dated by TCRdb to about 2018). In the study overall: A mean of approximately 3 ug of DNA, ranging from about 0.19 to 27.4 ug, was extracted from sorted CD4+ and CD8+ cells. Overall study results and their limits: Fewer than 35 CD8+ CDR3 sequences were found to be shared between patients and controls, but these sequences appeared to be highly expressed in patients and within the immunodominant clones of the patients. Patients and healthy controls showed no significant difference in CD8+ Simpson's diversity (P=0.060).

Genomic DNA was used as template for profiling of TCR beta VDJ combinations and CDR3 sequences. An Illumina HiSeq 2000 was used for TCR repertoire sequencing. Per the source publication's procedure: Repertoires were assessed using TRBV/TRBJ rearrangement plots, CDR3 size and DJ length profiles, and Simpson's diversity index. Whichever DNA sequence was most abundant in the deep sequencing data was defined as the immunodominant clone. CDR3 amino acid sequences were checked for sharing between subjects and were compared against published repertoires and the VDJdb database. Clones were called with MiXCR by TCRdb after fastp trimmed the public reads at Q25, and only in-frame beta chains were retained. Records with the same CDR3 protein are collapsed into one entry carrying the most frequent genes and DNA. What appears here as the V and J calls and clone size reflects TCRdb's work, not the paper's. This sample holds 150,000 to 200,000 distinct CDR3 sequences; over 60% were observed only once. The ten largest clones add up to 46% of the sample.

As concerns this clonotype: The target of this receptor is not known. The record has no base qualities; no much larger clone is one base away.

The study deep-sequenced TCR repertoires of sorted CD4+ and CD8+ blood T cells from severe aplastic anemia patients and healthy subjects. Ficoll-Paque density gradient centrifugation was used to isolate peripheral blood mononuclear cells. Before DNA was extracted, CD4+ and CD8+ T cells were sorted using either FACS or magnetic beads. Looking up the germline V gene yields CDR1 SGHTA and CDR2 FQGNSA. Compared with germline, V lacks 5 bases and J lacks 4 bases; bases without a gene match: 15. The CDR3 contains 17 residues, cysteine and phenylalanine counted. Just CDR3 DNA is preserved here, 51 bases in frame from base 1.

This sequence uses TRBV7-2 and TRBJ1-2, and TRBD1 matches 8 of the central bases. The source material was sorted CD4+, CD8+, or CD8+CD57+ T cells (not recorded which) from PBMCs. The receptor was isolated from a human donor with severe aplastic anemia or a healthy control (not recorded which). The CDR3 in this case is CASSPSTGDGGSYGYTF. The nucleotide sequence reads TGTGCCAGCAGCCCCTCGACAGGGGACGGGGGGAGCTATGGCTACACCTTC.